A single sample is the source of the 5 T cell receptor beta chains below, sequenced in a study of blood T cell repertoires in COVID-19. The data were produced by immunoSEQ multiplex PCR, yet TCRdb's version contains in-frame clones alone and is incomplete. The sample shows under 100,000 clones, around 90% of them seen only once. Sequenced: peripheral blood. These receptors all come from a man under 40 with acute or convalescent COVID-19.

This clone was observed a few times. The chain couples TRBV27 to TRBJ1-2, with D possibly matching TRBD1 (5 bases). Germline CDR1 is MNHEY and CDR2 is SMNVEV (reference sequence). Between the trimmed V and J ends, which lost 5 bases and 4 bases, there was a span of 11 bases. This CDR3 comprises 13 residues. Written as DNA, the CDR3 is TGTGCCAGCAGTGTATATCAGGGCTATGGCTACACCTTC. Translating it yields CASSVYQGYGYTF.

This clone showed up just a few times. CDR3 protein: CASRDGQASNQPQHF. Written as DNA, the CDR3 is TGTGCCAGCAGAGATGGACAGGCTAGCAATCAGCCCCAGCATTTT. The V call is TRBV2, the J call TRBJ1-5; TRBD1 matches 7 bases. Germline V gene lookup returns CDR1 SNHLY and CDR2 FYNNEI. CDR3 length: 15 amino acids. J gave up 0 bases and V 6 bases, and 5 bases lay outside the gene matches.

This chain joins TRBV30 and TRBJ2-3, with TRBD2 matching over 8 bases. The CDR3 totals 21 residues. J lost 0 bases, V lost 5 bases, and 25 bases had no gene match. Germline V gives CDR1 GTSNPN, CDR2 SVGIG (reference sequence). CDR3 protein: CAWAPLSLGGRPPKSTDTQYF. CDR3 DNA sequence: TGTGCCTGGGCCCCTCTATCATTGGGCGGGAGGCCGCCTAAAAGCACAGATACGCAGTATTTT.

The CDR3 coding sequence is TGTGCCTGGAAACCAGATTCCTGGACTAGCACCCACGAGCAGTACTTC. This gives the protein CAWKPDSWTSTHEQYF. The V call is TRBV30, the J call TRBJ2-7; 8 nucleotides line up with TRBD2. Germline V lookup: CDR1 GTSNPN, CDR2 SVGIG (reference sequence). This CDR3 is built from 16 residues. After removal of 4 bases from V and 5 bases from J, the junction contained 16 bases not matched to a gene. Full variable domain (outside the CDR3, taken from reference TRBV30 and TRBJ2-7): SQTIHQWPATLVQPVGSPLSLECTVEGTSNPNLYWYRQAAGRGLQLLFYSVGIGQISSEVPQNLSASRPQDRQFILSSKKLLLSDSGFYLCAWKPDSWTSTHEQYFGPGTRLTVT.

Here the CDR3 DNA reads TGTGCCAGCAGGGGGGGGTCCGGGAACACTGAAGCTTTCTTT. Protein sequence: CASRGGSGNTEAFF. This chain joins TRBV21-1 and TRBJ1-1. TRBV21-1 is annotated as a pseudogene. The CDR3 consists of 14 residues.